The text below deals with one T cell receptor (beta chain). This entry is derived from a study of blood T cell repertoires in COVID-19. TCRdb's table, derived via immunoSEQ multiplex PCR, lists solely in-frame clones and lacks some. The sample includes over 60,000 clones, about 80% of them seen just once. The germline V gene has CDR1 KGHSH and CDR2 LQKENI. J gave up 5 bases and V 8 bases, and 16 bases lay outside the gene matches. The CDR3 consists of 18 residues. The source material was peripheral blood. The chain links TRBV18 to TRBJ2-3; 13 nucleotides line up with TRBD2. The origin of this receptor is a human donor in a cohort sampled during active COVID-19. The CDR3: CASRDPGLAGYERDTQYF. The CDR3 DNA is TGTGCCAGCCGGGATCCGGGACTAGCGGGGTACGAGAGAGATACGCAGTATTTT.